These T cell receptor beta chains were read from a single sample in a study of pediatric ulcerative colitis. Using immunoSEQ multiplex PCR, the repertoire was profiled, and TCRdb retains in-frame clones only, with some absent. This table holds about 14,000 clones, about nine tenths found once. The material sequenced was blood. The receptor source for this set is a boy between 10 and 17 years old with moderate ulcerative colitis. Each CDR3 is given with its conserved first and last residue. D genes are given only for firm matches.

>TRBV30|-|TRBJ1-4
TGTGCCTGGAGTGTCAACGGGGCCCCGGGAGAAAAACTGTTTTTT
CAWSVNGAPGEKLFF
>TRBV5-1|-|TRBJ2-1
TGCGCCAGCAGCGCCACACCTTTCCCAAGCTCCTACAATGAGCAGTTCTTC
CASSATPFPSSYNEQFF
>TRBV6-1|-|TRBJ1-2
TGTGCCAGCAGTGAAGTTGGGCAGGCCCTTCTCTATGGCTACACCTTC
CASSEVGQALLYGYTF
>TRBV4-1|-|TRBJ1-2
TGCGCCAGCAGCCAAAAGGGCCAACAGGGTGTAGACTATGGCTACACCTTC
CASSQKGQQGVDYGYTF
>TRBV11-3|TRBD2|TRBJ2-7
TGTGCCAGCAGCTTAGATCTCCCCGGCGGGAGAATCTCCTACGAGCAGTACTTC
CASSLDLPGGRISYEQYF
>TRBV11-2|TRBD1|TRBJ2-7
TGTGCCAGCAGCTTAGAAGGGACAGGAGCCTACGAGCAGTACTTC
CASSLEGTGAYEQYF
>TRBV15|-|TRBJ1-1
TGTGCCACCAGCGGAGCACGGAACACTGAAGCTTTCTTT
CATSGARNTEAFF
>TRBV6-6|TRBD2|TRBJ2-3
TGTGCCAGCAGTTCGAGCGGGGGGAGGGATTTT
CASSSSGGRDF
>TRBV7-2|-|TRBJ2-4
TGTGCCAGCAGCTTAGCTGCTAGCAATACCAAAAACATTCAGTACTTC
CASSLAASNTKNIQYF
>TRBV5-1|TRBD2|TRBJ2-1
TGCGCCAGCAGCTTGGAGAGGCTAGCGGGAGGGCGTGAGCAGTTCTTC
CASSLERLAGGREQFF
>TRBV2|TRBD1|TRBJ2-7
TGTGCCAGTCAGGGGGCGGTCTACGAGCAGTACTTC
CASQGAVYEQYF
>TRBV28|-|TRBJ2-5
TGTGCCAGCAGTTTCGGGCAGAAGGAGACCCAGTACTTC
CASSFGQKETQYF
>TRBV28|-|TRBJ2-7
TGTGCCAGCAGTTTCGGCACCTCCTACGAGCAGTACTTC
CASSFGTSYEQYF